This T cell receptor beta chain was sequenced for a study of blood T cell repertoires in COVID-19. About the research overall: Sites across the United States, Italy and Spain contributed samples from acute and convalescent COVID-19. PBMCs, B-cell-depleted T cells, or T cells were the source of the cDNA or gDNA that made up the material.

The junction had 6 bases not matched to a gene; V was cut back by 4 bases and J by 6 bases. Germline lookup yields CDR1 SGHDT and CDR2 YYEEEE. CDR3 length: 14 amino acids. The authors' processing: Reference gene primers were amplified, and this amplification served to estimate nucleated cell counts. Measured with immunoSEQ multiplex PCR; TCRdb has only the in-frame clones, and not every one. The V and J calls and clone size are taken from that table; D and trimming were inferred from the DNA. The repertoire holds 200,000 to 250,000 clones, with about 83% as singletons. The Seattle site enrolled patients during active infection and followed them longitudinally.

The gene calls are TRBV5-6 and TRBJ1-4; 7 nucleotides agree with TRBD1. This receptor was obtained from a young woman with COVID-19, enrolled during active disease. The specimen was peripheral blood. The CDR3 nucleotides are TGTGCCAGCAGCCCGGGACAGCTGGATGAAAAACTGTTTTTT. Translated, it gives CASSPGQLDEKLFF.